A single sample is the source of the 10 T cell receptor beta chains below, sequenced in a study of blood T cell repertoires in COVID-19. The data were produced by immunoSEQ multiplex PCR, yet TCRdb's version contains in-frame clones alone and is incomplete. Here the sample spans around 330,000 clones, over 75% being singletons. The sequencing input was PBMCs or T cells enriched from blood (not recorded which). The receptors originated from a middle-aged woman who had recovered from COVID-19.

The chain has TRBV29-1 and TRBJ1-2, with a weak D call TRBD1 (6 bases). The V gene's germline CDR1 is SQVTM and CDR2 ANQGSEA. The CDR3 consists of 13 residues. Trimming removed 5 bases from V and 4 bases from J, with 14 bases in between. For the CDR3, the DNA is TGCAGCGTTAGATCGGGGGGCGTCTATGGCTACACCTTC. Protein sequence: CSVRSGGVYGYTF.

The rearrangement joins TRBV10-2 to TRBJ1-3; D call uncertain. The V end was cut by 4 bases, the J end by 8 bases, with 15 bases between. Germline V lookup: CDR1 WSHSY, CDR2 SAAADI. The CDR3 covers 14 residues. In DNA, the CDR3 is TGCGCCAGCAGTGTCGGTCTGCGGAGGGACACCATATATTTT. It codes for CASSVGLRRDTIYF.

This clone was counted only a few times. V usage is TRBV2 and J usage is TRBJ2-1, with 8 nucleotides matching TRBD1. This CDR3 is built from 17 residues. J gave up 6 bases and V 0 bases, and 10 bases lay outside the gene matches. Germline V CDR1 and CDR2: SNHLY, FYNNEI. Written as DNA, the CDR3 is TGTGCCAGCAGTGAAGCGCTCTCAGGGGGCGAGTCCAATGAGCAGTTCTTC. It encodes CASSEALSGGESNEQFF.

The chain couples TRBV24-1 to TRBJ1-2, with 8 bases lining up with TRBD1. The CDR3 is 16 residues long. The V gene end was trimmed by 2 bases and the J gene end by 5 bases; junction bases not matched to a gene: 9. CDR1 and CDR2 (germline): KGHDR, SFDVKD. The CDR3 DNA is TGTGCCACCAGTGATTCAACGCAGGGGGCTTGGTATGGCTACACCTTC. This gives the protein CATSDSTQGAWYGYTF.

This clone was detected only once. This rearrangement joins TRBV3-1 (or the pseudogene TRBV3-2) to TRBJ2-7; D may be TRBD1 (6 bases). Trimming stripped 0 bases from V and 9 bases from J, with 15 bases between. From germline, CDR1 is LGHDT and CDR2 YNNKEL (reference sequence). The CDR3 sequence is 14 residues long. The CDR3 DNA reads as TGTGCCAGCAGCCAAGATACAGGGATTACGAGGCAGTACTTC. Translating it yields CASSQDTGITRQYF.

V usage is TRBV29-1 and J usage is TRBJ1-1; the match to TRBD1 covers 11 bases. The CDR3 totals 13 residues. The V segment lost 6 bases and the J segment 5 bases; nucleotides outside the gene matches: 5. Germline V gene data show CDR1 as SQVTM and CDR2 as ANQGSEA. CDR3 loop: CSVGTGGETEAFF. DNA for the CDR3: TGCAGCGTCGGGACAGGGGGAGAAACTGAAGCTTTCTTT. The complete variable domain, with remaining parts taken from reference TRBV29-1 and TRBJ1-1, reads SAVISQKPSRDICQRGTSLTIQCQVDSQVTMMFWYRQQPGQSLTLIATANQGSEATYESGFVIDKFPISRPNLTFSTLTVSNMSPEDSSIYLCSVGTGGETEAFFGQGTRLTVV.

This clone was recorded once. The rearrangement links TRBV19 to TRBJ2-7; 7 bases are shared with TRBD1. J was trimmed by 2 bases and V by 9 bases; bases with no gene match: 13. The CDR3 sequence is 15 residues long. Germline V lookup: CDR1 LNHDA, CDR2 SQIVND (reference sequence). CDR3 sequence reads: CASQSVDRPPYEQYF. CDR3 DNA: TGTGCCAGCCAATCGGTGGACAGGCCTCCCTACGAGCAGTACTTC.

This rearrangement joins TRBV3-1 (or the pseudogene TRBV3-2) to TRBJ2-5; no clear D gene. Per germline, CDR1 LGHDT and CDR2 YNNKEL (reference sequence). The CDR3 consists of 14 residues. The V and J ends lost 0 bases and 1 base respectively, with 6 bases between them. CDR3 in amino acids: CASSQDDFQETQYF. CDR3 sequence (DNA): TGTGCCAGCAGCCAAGATGACTTCCAAGAGACCCAGTACTTC.

The rearrangement links TRBV7-9 to TRBJ2-5; 12 bases agree with TRBD2. Germline lookup yields CDR1 SEHNR and CDR2 FQNEAQ (reference sequence). V gave up 4 bases and J gave up 4 bases; unmatched junction bases: 7. The CDR3 length is 16 residues. The CDR3: CASSWTSGVLGETQYF. As DNA, the CDR3 is TGTGCCAGCAGCTGGACTAGCGGGGTCTTGGGAGAGACCCAGTACTTC.

V usage is TRBV28 and J usage is TRBJ1-5, with TRBD1 as a possible D gene (5 bases). Trimming shortened V by 7 bases and J by 2 bases, and 12 bases separated the two germline ends. The CDR3 extends over 14 amino acids. Germline values: CDR1 MDHEN, CDR2 SYDVKM. CDR3 amino acids: CASTLGGGNQPQHF. Here the CDR3 DNA reads TGTGCCAGCACCTTGGGGGGTGGCAATCAGCCCCAGCATTTT.